Listed here are 25 T cell receptor beta chains from one sample, sequenced in a study of shared clonotypes between healthy human individuals. The data were produced by immunoSEQ multiplex PCR, yet TCRdb's version contains in-frame clones alone and is incomplete. The repertoire has over a million clones, 96% of them found once; the top ten carry more than 0.9%. The sample was naive CD4+ T cells sorted from blood. Subset denoted: CD45RA+ positively selected. The receptor source for this set is a man aged 25 to 45 in good health.

The J gene is TRBJ2-5, the V gene TRBV14; D unclear. In germline, CDR1 is SGHDN, CDR2 FVKESK. The V end lost 4 bases, the J end lost 5 bases, and 14 bases lay between the germline ends. There are 14 residues in the CDR3. The CDR3 nucleotides read TGTGCCAGCAGCCCGACAAGCCGTATGGAGACCCAGTACTTC. The encoded protein is CASSPTSRMETQYF. The whole variable domain, remainder taken from reference TRBV14 and TRBJ2-5, is EAGVTQFPSHSVIEKGQTVTLRCDPISGHDNLYWYRRVMGKEIKFLLHFVKESKQDESGMPNNRFLAERTGGTYSTLKVQPAELEDSGVYFCASSPTSRMETQYFGPGTRLLVL.

This rearrangement joins TRBV28 to TRBJ1-2; D remains unclear. The CDR3 extends over 15 amino acids. In germline, CDR1 is MDHEN, CDR2 SYDVKM. V was clipped by 3 bases and J by 8 bases, with 19 bases between them. CDR3 nucleotide sequence: TGTGCCAGCAGTTTTCTGGGTCAGCAGCCTAGGGGCTACACCTTC. It translates to CASSFLGQQPRGYTF.

The V call is TRBV18, the J call TRBJ2-1; 10 bases are a match to TRBD2. The CDR3 loop spans 14 amino acids. Germline V lookup: CDR1 KGHSH, CDR2 LQKENI. Losses at the gene ends were 2 bases for V and 7 bases for J; bases not matched to a gene: 2. CDR3: CASSPSAGGNEQFF. Written as DNA, the CDR3 is TGTGCCAGCTCACCATCAGCGGGAGGGAATGAGCAGTTCTTC.

This sequence joins TRBV28 and TRBJ1-4; D might be TRBD1 (5 bases). Germline lookup yields CDR1 MDHEN and CDR2 SYDVKM. Trimming removed 7 bases from V and 7 bases from J, with 25 bases in between. The CDR3 is made up of 17 amino acids. The CDR3 region has the DNA TGTGCCAGCACCGGAGGGGTAGACAACCCGCTTCGTGAAAAACTGTTTTTT. This sequence encodes CASTGGVDNPLREKLFF.

V usage is TRBV7-2 and J usage is TRBJ2-2; D call uncertain. The CDR3 sequence is 14 residues long. Germline CDR1 SGHTA, CDR2 FQGNSA. Trimming removed 5 bases from V and 6 bases from J, with 13 bases in between. Here the CDR3 reads CASSPTDGSGELFF. The CDR3 DNA follows: TGTGCCAGCAGCCCAACGGACGGTTCCGGGGAGCTGTTTTTT.

As for this clone: Within the sample, other DNA sequences also encode this same CDR3. The chain links TRBV7-2 to TRBJ2-5, with D hard to call. V lost 1 base, J lost 4 bases, and 7 bases lay in between. Germline CDR1 is SGHTA and CDR2 is FQGNSA. The CDR3 loop spans 13 amino acids. The DNA for the CDR3 is TGTGCCAGCAGCTTAGGTAATCGAGAGACCCAGTACTTC. Amino acid sequence: CASSLGNRETQYF.

This sequence joins TRBV5-1 and TRBJ2-7, with TRBD1 matching 9 bases. V gave up 0 bases and J gave up 3 bases; unmatched junction bases: 4. This CDR3 is built from 15 residues. Germline-derived CDR1 and CDR2 are SGHRS and YFSETQ. CDR3 loop: CASSLDPGQGYEQYF. In DNA, the CDR3 is TGCGCCAGCAGCTTGGATCCGGGACAGGGCTACGAGCAGTACTTC.

This chain uses TRBV2 with TRBJ2-7, with 10 bases aligning to TRBD2. V trimming: 7 bases; J trimming: 0 bases; junction bases outside the gene matches: 9. Germline CDR1 and CDR2: SNHLY and FYNNEI. The CDR3 runs 16 residues. In nucleotides, the CDR3 is TGTGCCAGCACCCTACTCGGACTAGCGGCCTCCTACGAGCAGTACTTC. This codes for CASTLLGLAASYEQYF.

The chain couples TRBV7-9 to TRBJ2-5, with D possibly being TRBD2 (6 bases). The CDR3 covers 14 residues. V gave up 1 base and J gave up 5 bases, with 11 bases separating them. Germline V gives CDR1 SEHNR, CDR2 FQNEAQ (reference sequence). For the CDR3, the DNA is TGTGCCAGCAGCTTAGTAGGGAGGAAGGAGACCCAGTACTTC. Amino acids: CASSLVGRKETQYF. Full variable domain (outside the CDR3, taken from reference TRBV7-9 and TRBJ2-5): DTGVSQNPRHKITKRGQNVTFRCDPISEHNRLYWYRQTLGQGPEFLTYFQNEAQLEKSRLLSDRFSAERPKGSFSTLEIQRTEQGDSAMYLCASSLVGRKETQYFGPGTRLLVL.

About this clone: The identical CDR3 is also encoded by other nucleotide sequences in the sample. This chain connects TRBV14 to TRBJ1-5; 7 nucleotides align to TRBD1. V lost 1 base to trimming and J lost 4 bases; unmatched junction nucleotides: 1. This CDR3 contains 14 residues. The germline gives CDR1 SGHDN, CDR2 FVKESK. In DNA form, the CDR3 reads TGTGCCAGCAGCCAAGCAGGGGGTAATCAGCCCCAGCATTTT. Its protein is CASSQAGGNQPQHF.

This chain links TRBV6-6 with TRBJ2-7, with D perhaps matching TRBD1 (6 bases). Germline V gene data show CDR1 as MNHNY and CDR2 as SVGAGI (reference sequence). The CDR3 runs to 16 residues. Trimming took off 7 bases at V and 4 bases at J, with 23 bases between the two ends. CDR3 nucleotide sequence: TGTGCCAGCACTTCAGGGGCCTCCTTCCTTTTATACGAGCAGTACTTC. This sequence encodes CASTSGASFLLYEQYF.

This chain connects TRBV5-1 to TRBJ2-3; maybe TRBD2 (5 bases). The V end lost 1 base, the J end lost 6 bases, and 9 bases lay between the germline ends. This CDR3 spans 13 amino acids. Germline V gives CDR1 SGHRS, CDR2 YFSETQ. This CDR3 reads CASSLNSGDTQYF. The CDR3 region has the DNA TGCGCCAGCAGCTTGAATTCGGGGGATACGCAGTATTTT. The entire variable domain, with the rest obtained from reference TRBV5-1 and TRBJ2-3, is as follows: KAGVTQTPRYLIKTRGQQVTLSCSPISGHRSVSWYQQTPGQGLQFLFEYFSETQRNKGNFPGRFSGRQFSNSRSEMNVSTLELGDSALYLCASSLNSGDTQYFGPGTRLTVL.

The table lists this clone with a count of one. The chain joins TRBV5-4 to TRBJ2-1; TRBD2 agrees at 14 bases. Germline-derived CDR1 and CDR2 are SGHNT and YYREEE (reference sequence). The CDR3 has 15 amino acids. With V trimmed by 4 bases and J by 9 bases, 6 bases remained unmatched. In DNA form, the CDR3 reads TGTGCCAGCAGCACGGGACTAGCGGGAGTGAGTGAGCAGTTCTTC. Its protein product is CASSTGLAGVSEQFF.

In the case of this clone: The same CDR3 is also encoded by other DNA sequences in this sample. The DNA of the CDR3 is TGTGCCAGCAGTTTTTTGGCTTACAATGAGCAGTTCTTC. Translated, it gives CASSFLAYNEQFF. This chain uses TRBV27 with TRBJ2-1; D unclear. This CDR3 region has 13 residues. Trimming left V 3 bases short and J 4 bases short, with 7 bases between. Germline V gene sequence: CDR1 MNHEY, CDR2 SMNVEV (reference sequence).

The chain carries TRBV28 and TRBJ2-1; D is unresolved. V was cut by 1 base and J by 10 bases, with 5 bases left in between. The CDR3 has 11 amino acids. Germline loops: CDR1 MDHEN, CDR2 SYDVKM. The CDR3 coding sequence is TGTGCCAGCAGTTTATTGGGGGAGCAGTTCTTC. It is translated as CASSLLGEQFF.

The rearrangement links TRBV12-5 to TRBJ1-3; D ambiguous. This CDR3 is 13 amino acids long. Germline V gene sequence: CDR1 LGHNT, CDR2 FRNRAP. V lost 4 bases and J lost 4, with 8 bases in between. The CDR3 loop reads CASGWEGGNTIYF. CDR3 DNA sequence: TGTGCTAGTGGTTGGGAGGGCGGAAACACCATATATTTT.

V is TRBV19 and J is TRBJ2-7; the D is unclear. The CDR3 has 15 residues. Deletions cut 6 bases from V and 0 bases from J, with 15 bases between. The V gene's germline CDR1 is LNHDA and CDR2 SQIVND (reference sequence). CDR3 loop: CASRAAFHDSYEQYF. CDR3 in DNA: TGTGCCAGTAGAGCAGCCTTCCATGACTCCTACGAGCAGTACTTC.

The rearrangement joins TRBV14 to TRBJ2-3; D is perhaps TRBD1 or TRBD2 (7 bases each). The germline CDR1 and CDR2 sequences are SGHDN and FVKESK. The length of the CDR3 is 14 residues. V shed 6 bases and J shed 4 bases, with 14 bases lying between them. The CDR3: CASRLGGTADTQYF. CDR3 bases: TGTGCCAGCAGACTGGGGGGGACAGCAGATACGCAGTATTTT.

The V gene is TRBV19, the J gene TRBJ2-3; the match to TRBD1 covers 8 bases. Per the germline V gene, CDR1 is LNHDA and CDR2 is SQIVND (reference sequence). V was pared by 11 bases and J by 1 base, with 8 bases of the junction left unmatched. The length of the CDR3 is 14 residues. The CDR3 protein is CAGIQGDGTDTQYF. The CDR3, as DNA: TGTGCCGGTATACAGGGGGACGGCACAGATACGCAGTATTTT.

The V gene is TRBV5-4, the J gene TRBJ2-1; 9 bases map to TRBD1. The germline V gene encodes CDR1 SGHNT and CDR2 YYREEE (reference sequence). The CDR3 covers 17 residues. The V and J ends lost 0 bases and 9 bases, in that order; junction bases with no gene match: 13. CDR3 loop: CASSLEVTDRGLREQFF. The CDR3 DNA reads as TGTGCCAGCAGCTTGGAAGTGACGGACAGGGGATTGCGTGAGCAGTTCTTC.

Note on this clone: The junction departs from germline at one end; a sequencing error may be responsible. The genes are TRBV5-1 and TRBJ1-2, with D perhaps TRBD1 (5 bases). This CDR3 comprises 15 residues. The V gene's germline CDR1 is SGHRS and CDR2 YFSETQ. DNA for the CDR3: TGCGCCAGCAGCTTGGATGGGGACGCTCAATATGGCTGCACCTTC. Protein product: CASSLDGDAQYGCTF. Using reference TRBV5-1 and TRBJ1-2 for the parts outside the CDR3, the full variable domain is KAGVTQTPRYLIKTRGQQVTLSCSPISGHRSVSWYQQTPGQGLQFLFEYFSETQRNKGNFPGRFSGRQFSNSRSEMNVSTLELGDSALYLCASSLDGDAQYGCTFGSGTRLTVV.

The table lists this clone with a count of one. The chain uses TRBV18 and TRBJ2-3, with 7 nucleotides matching TRBD2. J was trimmed by 6 bases and V by 3 bases; bases with no gene match: 12. Per the germline V gene, CDR1 is KGHSH and CDR2 is LQKENI. CDR3 length: 16 residues. This CDR3 is CASSPHHRGLVDTQYF. The CDR3 bases are TGTGCCAGCTCACCGCACCATAGAGGACTAGTGGATACGCAGTATTTT.

This clone appeared a single time. This chain links TRBV14 with TRBJ2-2, with D perhaps assigned TRBD1 or TRBD2 (6 bases each). The CDR3 extends over 15 amino acids. The germline gives CDR1 SGHDN, CDR2 FVKESK. V was trimmed by 0 bases and J by 6 bases, leaving 11 bases between them. CDR3 nucleotides: TGTGCCAGCAGCCAAGATAACAGGGAGGCCGGGGAGCTGTTTTTT. It codes for CASSQDNREAGELFF.

This sequence joins TRBV5-1 and TRBJ2-5; perhaps TRBD1 as D (6 bases). Germline loops: CDR1 SGHRS, CDR2 YFSETQ. Trimming cost V 1 base and J 2 bases, with 9 bases left between them. The CDR3 totals 14 residues. DNA for the CDR3: TGCGCCAGCAGCTTGCGTGGGACACAAGAGACCCAGTACTTC. It specifies CASSLRGTQETQYF.

The rearrangement joins TRBV27 to TRBJ2-3; D is undetermined. CDR1 MNHEY and CDR2 SMNVEV come from the germline V gene (reference sequence). This CDR3 is 12 amino acids long. V dropped 6 bases and J dropped 6 bases, with 10 bases sitting between them. For the CDR3, the DNA is TGTGCCAGCAGCCCCCGTTTTGATACGCAGTATTTT. Residues: CASSPRFDTQYF.